A single sample gave rise to the 6 T cell receptor beta chains below, sequenced in a study of siplizumab effects on memory and regulatory T cells. Profiled with immunoSEQ multiplex PCR; TCRdb holds only in-frame clones, not every one. The data hold tens of thousands of clones, with just over 95% observed a single time. The sequencing input was naive CD8+ T cells sorted from blood. The source of these receptors is a human donor in good health.

CDR3: CASSNGQGDTEAFF. CDR3 DNA: TGTGCCAGCTCTAATGGGCAGGGGGACACTGAAGCTTTCTTT. The chain combines TRBV6-6 with TRBJ1-1; TRBD1 matches 7 bases. Germline V CDR1 and CDR2: MNHNY, SVGAGI (reference sequence). J lost 3 bases, V lost 8 bases, and 9 bases had no gene match. This CDR3 has 14 residues.

This rearrangement joins TRBV15 to TRBJ1-5, with D possibly TRBD1 on 5 matching bases. V gave up 0 bases and J gave up 7 bases, with 10 bases separating them. The CDR3 spans 14 residues. Germline V gene sequence: CDR1 LNHNV, CDR2 YYDKDF (reference sequence). CDR3 coding DNA: TGTGCCACCAGCAGAGAGGGAGGGGAGCAGCCCCAGCATTTT. This encodes CATSREGGEQPQHF. The entire variable domain, with the rest obtained from reference TRBV15 and TRBJ1-5, is as follows: DAMVIQNPRYQVTQFGKPVTLSCSQTLNHNVMYWYQQKSSQAPKLLFHYYDKDFNNEADTPDNFQSRRPNTSFCFLDIRSPGLGDTAMYLCATSREGGEQPQHFGDGTRLSIL.

Note on this clone: This sample also contains other DNA sequences that code for the same CDR3. V and J are TRBV11-2 and TRBJ2-7, with unresolved D. The CDR3 covers 11 residues. The germline V and J ends were trimmed by 5 bases and 1 base, with 3 bases remaining between them. Germline V gene data show CDR1 as SGHAT and CDR2 as FQNNGV. The CDR3 is CASSPSYEQYF. CDR3 coding DNA: TGTGCCAGCAGCCCATCCTACGAGCAGTACTTC.

The genes are TRBV4-1 and TRBJ2-5; D is undetermined. With the DNA end fitting TRBJ2-7 better, the J assignment may be wrong. This CDR3 has 15 amino acids. Germline CDR1 MGHRA, CDR2 YSYEKL. The CDR3 loop is CASSQDRLSSYEQYF. The CDR3 coding sequence is TGCGCCAGCAGCCAAGATCGGCTTAGCTCCTACGAGCAGTACTTC.

V and J are TRBV5-8 and TRBJ2-3, with D tentatively TRBD1 or TRBD2 (5 bases each). Trimming removed 2 bases from V and 6 bases from J, with 10 bases in between. There are 13 residues in the CDR3. Per the germline V gene, CDR1 is SGHTS and CDR2 is YDEGEE. CDR3 in amino acids: CASSFGTSDTQYF. CDR3 bases: TGTGCCAGCAGCTTTGGGACCTCGGATACGCAGTATTTT.

The V and J genes are TRBV19 and TRBJ1-6; 8 bases map to TRBD1. J lost 7 bases, V lost 4 bases, and 3 bases had no gene match. Germline V gene data show CDR1 as LNHDA and CDR2 as SQIVND (reference sequence). The CDR3 runs to 14 residues. This CDR3 is CASSTQGVNSPLHF. CDR3 nucleotide sequence: TGTGCCAGTAGTACACAGGGGGTAAATTCACCCCTCCACTTT. Variable domain in full (rest from reference TRBV19 and TRBJ1-6): DGGITQSPKYLFRKEGQNVTLSCEQNLNHDAMYWYRQDPGQGLRLIYYSQIVNDFQKGDIAEGYSVSREKKESFPLTVTSAQKNPTAFYLCASSTQGVNSPLHFGNGTRLTVT.